This passage covers 3 T cell receptor beta chains from one sample sequenced in a study of cytotoxic CD8 clonotypes in ibrutinib-treated CLL. Clones were read by immunoSEQ multiplex PCR, and TCRdb kept only the in-frame ones, dropping some. The table lists approximately 190,000 clones, more than 75% of them singletons. The source was PBMCs, collected after 12 months of ibrutinib treatment. The origin of the receptors is a human donor with chronic lymphocytic leukemia.

V usage is TRBV27 and J usage is TRBJ2-5, with TRBD2 identical over 8 bases. The CDR3 totals 15 residues. Germline V gives CDR1 MNHEY, CDR2 SMNVEV (reference sequence). With 2 bases clipped from V and 2 bases from J, the junction kept 4 bases outside the gene matches. The CDR3 DNA sequence: TGTGCCAGCAGTTTAGGCGGGGGGTATCAAGAGACCCAGTACTTC. It codes for CASSLGGGYQETQYF.

Comment on this clone: The same CDR3 is also encoded by other DNA sequences in this sample. The chain employs TRBV27 and TRBJ2-5; 9 bases agree with TRBD1. J lost 4 bases, V lost 8 bases, and 5 bases had no gene match. CDR1 MNHEY and CDR2 SMNVEV come from the germline V gene (reference sequence). CDR3 size: 13 residues. The CDR3 DNA reads TGTGCCAGCGGTACAGGGGGCTCAGAGACCCAGTACTTC. Its translation is CASGTGGSETQYF.

The rearrangement uses TRBV2 and TRBJ2-3; the match to TRBD2 covers 11 bases. CDR1 SNHLY and CDR2 FYNNEI come from the germline V gene. V lost 0 bases and J lost 4; bases outside the gene matches: 9. The CDR3 has 18 amino acids. CDR3 nucleotides: TGTGCCAGCAGTGAAGCCCATAGCGGGAGGGCCGTCCCAGATACGCAGTATTTT. It yields the protein CASSEAHSGRAVPDTQYF.